This T cell receptor beta chain was recorded in a study of blood T cell repertoires in COVID-19. In the study overall: Samples of COVID-19 (acute and convalescent) were obtained from the United States, Italy and Spain. T cells, B-cell-depleted T cells, or PBMCs supplied cDNA or gDNA.

Original handling: Reference gene primer amplification in the assay estimated nucleated cell counts. Produced via immunoSEQ multiplex PCR; TCRdb's table is partial and in-frame only. The DNA was the basis for D and trimming; V, J and clone size are from that table. Seen here are around 140,000 clones, roughly 88% observed once, and the top ten hold about 1.8%. CDR1 and CDR2 (germline): ENHRY, SYGVKD. V lost 6 bases and J lost 2, with 19 bases in between. The CDR3 contains 17 residues. The receptor comes from a woman aged 50 to 60 with acute or convalescent COVID-19. Sample: peripheral blood. This rearrangement joins TRBV10-3 to TRBJ1-4; D possibly corresponds to TRBD1 (5 bases). The CDR3 coding sequence is TGTGCCATCAGCGCGACGGGACCCGGGGGGACTAATGAAAAACTGTTTTTT. This translates into CAISATGPGGTNEKLFF.